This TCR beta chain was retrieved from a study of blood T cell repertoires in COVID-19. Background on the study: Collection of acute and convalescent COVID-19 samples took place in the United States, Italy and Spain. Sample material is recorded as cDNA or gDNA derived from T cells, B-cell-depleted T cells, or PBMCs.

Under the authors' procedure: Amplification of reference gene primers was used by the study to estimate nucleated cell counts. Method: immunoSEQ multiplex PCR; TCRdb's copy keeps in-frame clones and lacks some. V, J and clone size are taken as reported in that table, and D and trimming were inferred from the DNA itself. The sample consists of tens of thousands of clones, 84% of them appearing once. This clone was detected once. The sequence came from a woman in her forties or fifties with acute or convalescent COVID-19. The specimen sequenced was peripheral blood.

The CDR3 sequence is CAISGSGQPTGYTF. The CDR3 nucleotides are TGTGCCATCAGTGGGTCGGGACAGCCAACAGGCTACACCTTC. V gene TRBV10-3 combines with J gene TRBJ1-2; 7 bases agree with TRBD1. Germline trimming cut 4 bases from V and 8 bases from J; bases unmatched to any gene: 10. The germline gives CDR1 ENHRY, CDR2 SYGVKD. CDR3 length equals 14 residues.